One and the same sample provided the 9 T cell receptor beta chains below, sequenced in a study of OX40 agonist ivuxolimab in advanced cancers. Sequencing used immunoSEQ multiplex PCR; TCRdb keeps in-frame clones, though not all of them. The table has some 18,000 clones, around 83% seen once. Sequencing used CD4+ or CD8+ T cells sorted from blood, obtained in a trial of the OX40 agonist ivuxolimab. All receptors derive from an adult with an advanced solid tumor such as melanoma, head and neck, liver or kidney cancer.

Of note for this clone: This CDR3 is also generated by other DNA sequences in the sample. The CDR3, as DNA: TGTGCCAGCAGTTTAGGGCAGGGCCGCTATGGCTACACCTTC. This gives the protein CASSLGQGRYGYTF. The V gene is TRBV27, the J gene TRBJ1-2; D perhaps matches TRBD1 (5 bases). The germline V gene has CDR1 MNHEY and CDR2 SMNVEV (reference sequence). Between the trimmed V and J ends, which lost 2 bases and 4 bases, there was a span of 11 bases. This CDR3 is built from 14 residues.

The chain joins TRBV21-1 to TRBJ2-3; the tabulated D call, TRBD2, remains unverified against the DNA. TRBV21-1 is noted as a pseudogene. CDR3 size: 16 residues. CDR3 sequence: CASSKSPSGRADTQYF. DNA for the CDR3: TGTGCCAGCAGCAAATCCCCTAGCGGGAGAGCAGATACGCAGTATTTT.

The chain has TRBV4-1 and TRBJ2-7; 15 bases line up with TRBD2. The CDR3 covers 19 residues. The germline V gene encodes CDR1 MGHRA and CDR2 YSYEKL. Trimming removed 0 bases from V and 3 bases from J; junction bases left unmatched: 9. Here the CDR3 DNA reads TGCGCCAGCAGCCAAGATCGGACTAGCGGGAGGGCCCGGGGCTACGAGCAGTACTTC. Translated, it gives CASSQDRTSGRARGYEQYF.

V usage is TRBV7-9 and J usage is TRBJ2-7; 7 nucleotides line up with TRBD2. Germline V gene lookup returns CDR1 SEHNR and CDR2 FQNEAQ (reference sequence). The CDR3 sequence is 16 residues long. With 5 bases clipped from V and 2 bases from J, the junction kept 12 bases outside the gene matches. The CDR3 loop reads CASSPSGTRRTYEQYF. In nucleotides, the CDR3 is TGTGCCAGCAGCCCGAGCGGGACGCGCCGAACCTACGAGCAGTACTTC.

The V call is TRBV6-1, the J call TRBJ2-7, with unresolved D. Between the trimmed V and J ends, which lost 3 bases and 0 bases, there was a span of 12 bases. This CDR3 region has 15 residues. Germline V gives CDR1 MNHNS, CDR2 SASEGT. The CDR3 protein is CASSEAASFSYEQYF. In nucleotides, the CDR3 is TGTGCCAGCAGTGAGGCCGCGTCCTTCTCCTACGAGCAGTACTTC.

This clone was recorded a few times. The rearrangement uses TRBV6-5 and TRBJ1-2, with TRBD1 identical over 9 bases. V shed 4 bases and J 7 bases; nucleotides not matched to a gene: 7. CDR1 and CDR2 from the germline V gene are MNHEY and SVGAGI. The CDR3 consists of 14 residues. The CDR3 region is CASSSQGAILGYTF. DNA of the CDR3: TGTGCCAGCAGTTCACAGGGGGCGATCCTTGGCTACACCTTC.

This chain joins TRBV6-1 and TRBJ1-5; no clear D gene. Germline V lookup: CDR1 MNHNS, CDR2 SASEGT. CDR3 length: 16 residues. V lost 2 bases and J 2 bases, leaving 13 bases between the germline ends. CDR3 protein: CASSEIGRGGNQPQHF. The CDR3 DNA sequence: TGTGCCAGCAGTGAAATAGGACGAGGAGGCAATCAGCCCCAGCATTTT.

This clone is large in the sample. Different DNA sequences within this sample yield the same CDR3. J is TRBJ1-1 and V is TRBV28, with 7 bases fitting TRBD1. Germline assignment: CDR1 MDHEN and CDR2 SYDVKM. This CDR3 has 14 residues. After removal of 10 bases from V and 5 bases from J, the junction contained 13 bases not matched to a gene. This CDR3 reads CATVQSRGRTEAFF. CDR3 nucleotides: TGTGCCACCGTCCAAAGCAGGGGGAGGACTGAAGCTTTCTTT.

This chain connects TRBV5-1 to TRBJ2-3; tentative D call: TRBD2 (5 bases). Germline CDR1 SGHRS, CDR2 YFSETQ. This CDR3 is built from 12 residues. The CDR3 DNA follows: TGCGCTCAAGCGGACCGCACAGATACGCAGTATTTT. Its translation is CAQADRTDTQYF.